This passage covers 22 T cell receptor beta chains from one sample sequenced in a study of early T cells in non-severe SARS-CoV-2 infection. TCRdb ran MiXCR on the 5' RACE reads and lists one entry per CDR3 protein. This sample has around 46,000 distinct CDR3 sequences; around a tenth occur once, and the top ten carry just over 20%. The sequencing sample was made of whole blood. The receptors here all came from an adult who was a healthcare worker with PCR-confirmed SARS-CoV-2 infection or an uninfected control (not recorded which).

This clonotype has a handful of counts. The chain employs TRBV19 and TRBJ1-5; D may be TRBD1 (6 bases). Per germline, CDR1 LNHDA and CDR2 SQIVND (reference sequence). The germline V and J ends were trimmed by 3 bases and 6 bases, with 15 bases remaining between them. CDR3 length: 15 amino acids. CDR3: CASSIPQGGGQPQHF. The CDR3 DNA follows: TGTGCCAGTAGTATCCCACAGGGTGGCGGTCAGCCCCAGCATTTT.

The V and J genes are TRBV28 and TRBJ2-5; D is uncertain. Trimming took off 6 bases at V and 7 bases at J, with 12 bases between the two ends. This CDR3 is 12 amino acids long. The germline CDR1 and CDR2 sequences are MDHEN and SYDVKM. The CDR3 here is CASSPGPRTQYF. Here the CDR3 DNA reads TGTGCCAGCAGCCCGGGCCCCAGGACCCAGTACTTC.

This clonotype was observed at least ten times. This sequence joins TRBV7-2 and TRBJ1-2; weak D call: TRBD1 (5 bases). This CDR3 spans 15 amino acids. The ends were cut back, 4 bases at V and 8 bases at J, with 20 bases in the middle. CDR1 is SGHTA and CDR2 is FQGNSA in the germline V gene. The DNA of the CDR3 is TGTGCCAGCAGCTCGTCTCAGGGAAGGGCATGGGGCTACACCTTC. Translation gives CASSSSQGRAWGYTF. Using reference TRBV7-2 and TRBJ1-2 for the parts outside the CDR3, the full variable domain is GAGVSQSPSNKVTEKGKDVELRCDPISGHTALYWYRQSLGQGLEFLIYFQGNSAPDKSGLPSDRFSAERTGGSVSTLTIQRTQQEDSAVYLCASSSSQGRAWGYTFGSGTRLTVV.

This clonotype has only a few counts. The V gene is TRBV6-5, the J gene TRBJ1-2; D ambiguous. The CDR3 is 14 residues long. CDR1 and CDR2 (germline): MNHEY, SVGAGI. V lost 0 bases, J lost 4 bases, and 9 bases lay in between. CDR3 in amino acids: CASSYSGQFYGYTF. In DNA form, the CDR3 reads TGTGCCAGCAGTTACTCAGGCCAGTTCTATGGCTACACCTTC.

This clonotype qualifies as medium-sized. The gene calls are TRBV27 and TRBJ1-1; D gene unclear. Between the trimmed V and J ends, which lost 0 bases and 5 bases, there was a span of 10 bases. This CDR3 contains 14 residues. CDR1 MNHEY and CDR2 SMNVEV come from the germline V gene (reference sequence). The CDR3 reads CASSLSRGGTEAFF. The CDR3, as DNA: TGTGCCAGCAGTTTATCGCGAGGCGGAACTGAAGCTTTCTTT.

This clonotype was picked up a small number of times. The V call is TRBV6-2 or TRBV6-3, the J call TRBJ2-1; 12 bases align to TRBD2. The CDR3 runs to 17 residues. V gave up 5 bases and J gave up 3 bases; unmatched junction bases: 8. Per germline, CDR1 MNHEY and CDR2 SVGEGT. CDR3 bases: TGTGCCAGCAGTCCCCGGACTAGCGGGACCATCTACAATGAGCAGTTCTTC. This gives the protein CASSPRTSGTIYNEQFF.

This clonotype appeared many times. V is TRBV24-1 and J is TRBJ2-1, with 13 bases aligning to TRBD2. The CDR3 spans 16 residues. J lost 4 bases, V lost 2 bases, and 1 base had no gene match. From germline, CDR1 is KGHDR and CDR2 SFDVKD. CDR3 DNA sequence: TGTGCCACCAGTGATTGGACTAGCGGGGGATACAATGAGCAGTTCTTC. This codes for CATSDWTSGGYNEQFF.

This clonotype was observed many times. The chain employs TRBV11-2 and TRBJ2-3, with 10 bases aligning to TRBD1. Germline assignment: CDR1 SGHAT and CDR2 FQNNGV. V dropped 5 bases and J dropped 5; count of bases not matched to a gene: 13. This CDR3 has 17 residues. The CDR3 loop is CASSTNRRQGALDTQYF. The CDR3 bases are TGTGCCAGCAGCACCAATCGGCGACAGGGGGCTCTAGATACGCAGTATTTT.

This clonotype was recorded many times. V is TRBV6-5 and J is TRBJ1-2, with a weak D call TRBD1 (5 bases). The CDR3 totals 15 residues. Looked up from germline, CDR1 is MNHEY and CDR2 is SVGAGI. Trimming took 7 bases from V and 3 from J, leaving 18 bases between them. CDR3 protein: CASTQGGLGHYGYTF. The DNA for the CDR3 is TGTGCCAGCACCCAAGGAGGGTTGGGACACTATGGCTACACCTTC.

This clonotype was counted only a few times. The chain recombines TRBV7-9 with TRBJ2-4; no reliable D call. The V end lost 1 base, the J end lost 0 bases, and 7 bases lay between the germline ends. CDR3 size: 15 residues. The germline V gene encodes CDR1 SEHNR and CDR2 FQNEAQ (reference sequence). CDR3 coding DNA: TGTGCCAGCAGCTTAGTGGCGTCAGCCAAAAACATTCAGTACTTC. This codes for CASSLVASAKNIQYF.

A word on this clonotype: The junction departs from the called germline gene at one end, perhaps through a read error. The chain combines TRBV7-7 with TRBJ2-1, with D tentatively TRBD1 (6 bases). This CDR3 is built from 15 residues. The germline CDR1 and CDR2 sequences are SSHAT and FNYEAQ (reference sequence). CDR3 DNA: TGTGCTAGCAGTCCCGGGACACCTATCTACAATGAGCAGTTCTTC. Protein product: CASSPGTPIYNEQFF.

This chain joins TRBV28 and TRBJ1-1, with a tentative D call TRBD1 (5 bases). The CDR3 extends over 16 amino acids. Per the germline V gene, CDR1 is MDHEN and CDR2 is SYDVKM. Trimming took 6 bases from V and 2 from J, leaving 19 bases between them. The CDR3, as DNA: TGTGCCAGCAGACAAAGCGGCAGGGCTTATAACACTGAAGCTTTCTTT. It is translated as CASRQSGRAYNTEAFF.

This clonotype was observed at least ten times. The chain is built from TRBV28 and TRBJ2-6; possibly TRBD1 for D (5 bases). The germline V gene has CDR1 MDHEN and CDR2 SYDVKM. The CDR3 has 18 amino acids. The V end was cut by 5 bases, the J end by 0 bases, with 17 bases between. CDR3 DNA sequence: TGTGCCAGCAGTCCATGGGGCCAGGGCCTCTCTGGGGCCAACGTCCTGACTTTC. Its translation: CASSPWGQGLSGANVLTF.

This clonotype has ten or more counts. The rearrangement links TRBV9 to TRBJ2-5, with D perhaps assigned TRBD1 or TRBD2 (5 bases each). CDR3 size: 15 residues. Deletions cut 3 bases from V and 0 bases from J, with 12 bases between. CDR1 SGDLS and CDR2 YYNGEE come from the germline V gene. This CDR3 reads CASSAGTTYQETQYF. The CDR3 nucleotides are TGTGCCAGCAGCGCCGGGACCACGTACCAAGAGACCCAGTACTTC.

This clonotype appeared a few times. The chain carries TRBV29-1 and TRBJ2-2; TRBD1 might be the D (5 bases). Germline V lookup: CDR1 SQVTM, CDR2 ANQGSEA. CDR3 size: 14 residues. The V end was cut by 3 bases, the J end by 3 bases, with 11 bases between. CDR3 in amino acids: CSVDADTHTGELFF. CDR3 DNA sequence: TGCAGCGTTGACGCGGACACACACACCGGGGAGCTGTTTTTT.

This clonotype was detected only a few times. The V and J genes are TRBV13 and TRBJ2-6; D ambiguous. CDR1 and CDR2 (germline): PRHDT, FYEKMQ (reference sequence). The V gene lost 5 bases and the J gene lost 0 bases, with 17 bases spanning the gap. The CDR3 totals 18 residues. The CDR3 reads CASSPFRPLSSGANVLTF. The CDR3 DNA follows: TGTGCCAGCAGCCCCTTTCGGCCCTTATCCTCTGGGGCCAACGTCCTGACTTTC.

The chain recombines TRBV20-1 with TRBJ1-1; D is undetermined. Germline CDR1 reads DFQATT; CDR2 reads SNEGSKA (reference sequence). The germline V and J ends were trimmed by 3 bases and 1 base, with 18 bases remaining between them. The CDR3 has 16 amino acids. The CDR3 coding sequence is TGCAGTGCTAGCCGAGTCCTGGAGCCACGGAACACTGAAGCTTTCTTT. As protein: CSASRVLEPRNTEAFF.

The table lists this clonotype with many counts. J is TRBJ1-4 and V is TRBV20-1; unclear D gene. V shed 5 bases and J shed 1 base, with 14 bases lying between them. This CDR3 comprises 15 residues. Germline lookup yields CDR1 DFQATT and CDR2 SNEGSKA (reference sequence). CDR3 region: CSALATAKTNEKLFF. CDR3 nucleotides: TGCAGTGCTCTCGCCACAGCGAAAACTAATGAAAAACTGTTTTTT.

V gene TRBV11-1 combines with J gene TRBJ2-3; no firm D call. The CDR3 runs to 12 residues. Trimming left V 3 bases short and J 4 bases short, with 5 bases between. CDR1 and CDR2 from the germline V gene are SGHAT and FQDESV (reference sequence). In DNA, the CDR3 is TGTGCCAGCAGCTTCCAAGCAGATACGCAGTATTTT. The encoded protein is CASSFQADTQYF.

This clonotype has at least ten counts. CDR3: CASRPGTSESSEQYF. Written as DNA, the CDR3 is TGTGCCAGCAGACCCGGGACTAGCGAATCGAGCGAGCAGTACTTC. The V call is TRBV27, the J call TRBJ2-7; TRBD2 agrees at 10 bases. This CDR3 is built from 15 residues. Trimming cost V 6 bases and J 6 bases; bases outside gene matches: 11. CDR1 and CDR2 (germline): MNHEY, SMNVEV (reference sequence).

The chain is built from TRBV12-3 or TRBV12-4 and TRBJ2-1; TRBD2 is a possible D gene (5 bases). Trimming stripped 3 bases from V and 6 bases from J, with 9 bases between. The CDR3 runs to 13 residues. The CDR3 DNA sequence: TGTGCCAGCAGTTTGACTAACCCCAATGAGCAGTTCTTC. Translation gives CASSLTNPNEQFF.

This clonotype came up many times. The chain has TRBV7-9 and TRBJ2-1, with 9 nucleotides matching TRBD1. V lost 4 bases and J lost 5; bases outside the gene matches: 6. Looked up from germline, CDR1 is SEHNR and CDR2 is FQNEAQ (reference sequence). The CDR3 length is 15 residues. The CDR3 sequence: CASSSGTGSHNEQFF. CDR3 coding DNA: TGTGCCAGCAGCTCCGGGACAGGGTCCCACAATGAGCAGTTCTTC.